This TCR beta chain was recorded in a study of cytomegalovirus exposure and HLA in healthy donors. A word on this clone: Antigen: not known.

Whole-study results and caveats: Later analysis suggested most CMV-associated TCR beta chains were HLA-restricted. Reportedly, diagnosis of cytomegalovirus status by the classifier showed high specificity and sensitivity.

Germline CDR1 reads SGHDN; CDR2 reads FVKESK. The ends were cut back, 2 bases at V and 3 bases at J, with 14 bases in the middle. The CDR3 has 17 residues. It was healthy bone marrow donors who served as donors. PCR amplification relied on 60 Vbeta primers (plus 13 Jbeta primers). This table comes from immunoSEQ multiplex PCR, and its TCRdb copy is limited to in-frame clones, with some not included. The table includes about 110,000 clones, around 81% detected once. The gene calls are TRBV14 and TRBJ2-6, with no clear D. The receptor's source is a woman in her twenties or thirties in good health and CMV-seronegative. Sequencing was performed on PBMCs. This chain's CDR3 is CASSQNVLTFGANVLTF. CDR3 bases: TGTGCCAGCAGCCAAAACGTCTTGACATTTGGGGCCAACGTCCTGACTTTC.